This T cell receptor beta chain emerged from a study of PD-L1 blockade in urothelial cancer. Study at large: Males with bladder-origin urothelial cancer made up about 90% of the roughly 29 patients. Whole-study findings and limits: Tumor-linked clones in blood grew more by 3 weeks in durable-benefit patients.

Details on this clone: Antigen unknown.

Germline V gene sequence: CDR1 SGHAT, CDR2 FQNNGV. This CDR3 has 16 residues. Losses at the gene ends were 2 bases for V and 1 base for J; bases not matched to a gene: 4. This sample's time point: pretreatment peripheral blood. Patients were living with locally advanced or metastatic urothelial carcinoma. Synthetically made TCR analog templates were put into each PCR as spikes. The table came from immunoSEQ multiplex PCR; TCRdb's copy has only in-frame clones and leaves some out. The data show tens of thousands of clones, with about 83% seen just once and 14% held by the top ten. The clonotype was recovered from a man between 60 and 75 years old with urothelial cancer. V and J are TRBV11-2 and TRBJ2-2, with 7 bases that match TRBD1. Sample: PBMCs, taken around atezolizumab (anti-PD-L1) treatment. CDR3 in amino acids: CASSLRGTVNTGELFF. Here the CDR3 DNA reads TGTGCCAGCAGCTTACGTGGGACAGTGAACACCGGGGAGCTGTTTTTT.